The 14 T cell receptor beta chains below were found in one sample sequenced in a study of T cells in Graves' hyperthyroidism and ophthalmopathy. Authors of the study amplified TCR beta CDR3 regions from RNA transcripts. Using the HTBI primer set, a first-round RT-PCR was run on the TCR CDR3. One entry per CDR3 protein, called by TCRdb with MiXCR from the multiplex PCR reads. The table lists about 500,000 distinct CDR3 sequences, more than 15% of them singletons, with around 17% in the top ten. Sample: blood. These receptors were collected from a woman aged 18-29 years with Graves' ophthalmopathy.

This clonotype has a count of ten or more. This chain links TRBV6-1 with TRBJ2-3, with a possible D match to TRBD1 (6 bases). The CDR3 has 14 amino acids. V lost 5 bases and J lost 3, with 12 bases in between. From germline, CDR1 is MNHNS and CDR2 SASEGT. In nucleotides, the CDR3 is TGTGCCAGCAGTTTCACCGGGACAACAGATACGCAGTATTTT. This sequence encodes CASSFTGTTDTQYF.

This clonotype has only a few counts. This chain links TRBV30 with TRBJ1-5; 12 bases fit TRBD1. The germline V gene encodes CDR1 GTSNPN and CDR2 SVGIG (reference sequence). V lost 0 bases and J lost 2; bases outside the gene matches: 5. The CDR3 loop spans 17 amino acids. The DNA for the CDR3 is TGTGCCTGGAGTGTCGGGACAGGGGGCGATGGCAATCAGCCCCAGCATTTT. Translation: CAWSVGTGGDGNQPQHF.

The chain employs TRBV20-1 and TRBJ2-6, with a weak D call TRBD1 (6 bases). The germline CDR1 and CDR2 sequences are DFQATT and SNEGSKA (reference sequence). This CDR3 contains 16 residues. V lost 1 base, J lost 2 bases, and 12 bases lay in between. The CDR3 reads CSARGTEETGANVLTF. CDR3 DNA: TGCAGTGCTAGAGGGACAGAGGAAACTGGGGCCAACGTCCTGACTTTC.

About this clonotype itself: Without the conserved terminal phenylalanine or tryptophan, this CDR3 likely stems from a read error. CDR3 amino acids: CASSNQGKNTGELFL. For the CDR3, the DNA is TGTGCCAGCAGTAACCAGGGGAAGAACACCGGGGAGCTGTTTCTT. This chain uses TRBV6-2 or TRBV6-3 with TRBJ2-2; tentatively, D is TRBD1 (6 bases). Trimming removed 5 bases from V and 1 base from J, with 11 bases in between. CDR1 and CDR2 from the germline V gene are MNHEY and SVGEGT. This CDR3 comprises 15 residues.

This clonotype was counted ten times or more. The gene calls are TRBV28 and TRBJ2-1; D not certain. This CDR3 is built from 15 residues. V lost 5 bases and J 0 bases, leaving 11 bases between the germline ends. Germline CDR1 MDHEN, CDR2 SYDVKM. The CDR3 region has the DNA TGTGCCAGCAGTCGCAAATCCTTCTCCTACAATGAGCAGTTCTTC. Encoded protein: CASSRKSFSYNEQFF.

This clonotype came up a few times. The chain combines TRBV24-1 with TRBJ2-1; perhaps TRBD2 as D (6 bases). The CDR3 contains 17 residues. Germline-derived CDR1 and CDR2 are KGHDR and SFDVKD. The V end lost 5 bases, the J end lost 1 base, and 17 bases lay between the germline ends. CDR3 region: CATSGSGGRYSYNEQFF. The DNA of the CDR3 is TGTGCCACCAGTGGAAGCGGAGGGAGGTATTCCTACAATGAGCAGTTCTTC.

This clonotype was seen at least ten times. The rearrangement links TRBV12-3 or TRBV12-4 to TRBJ1-4, with TRBD1 matching 11 bases. With 6 bases clipped from V and 7 bases from J, the junction kept 7 bases outside the gene matches. This CDR3 is 15 amino acids long. CDR3 DNA sequence: TGTGCCAGCAGCCGCTGGACAGGGGGCAGTGAAAAACTGTTTTTT. Its translation: CASSRWTGGSEKLFF.

This clonotype was seen a few times. The genes are TRBV4-1 and TRBJ2-1; D may be TRBD1 (5 bases). Trimming stripped 0 bases from V and 0 bases from J, with 12 bases between. The CDR3 sequence is 17 residues long. CDR1 is MGHRA, CDR2 YSYEKL, per germline. CDR3 protein: CASSQEGRTSSYNEQFF. The DNA of the CDR3 is TGCGCCAGCAGCCAAGAGGGGCGAACGAGCTCCTACAATGAGCAGTTCTTC.

This clonotype was seen at least ten times. The chain uses TRBV28 and TRBJ1-3; perhaps TRBD1 as D (6 bases). The CDR3 runs to 12 residues. Trimming shortened V by 3 bases and J by 10 bases, and 10 bases separated the two germline ends. From germline, CDR1 is MDHEN and CDR2 SYDVKM. The CDR3 sequence is CASSFRGKTIYF. CDR3 nucleotides: TGTGCCAGCAGTTTTAGGGGGAAGACCATATATTTT.

This clonotype was seen more than once but under ten times. The CDR3 spells CASSQDPSGWTEAFF. The CDR3 nucleotides are TGCGCCAGCAGCCAAGATCCTTCTGGTTGGACTGAAGCTTTCTTT. This chain connects TRBV4-1 to TRBJ1-1; D gene ambiguous. CDR3 length: 15 residues. Trimming took off 0 bases at V and 5 bases at J, with 13 bases between the two ends. Germline values: CDR1 MGHRA, CDR2 YSYEKL.

This clonotype was seen more than once but under ten times. The V gene is TRBV4-1, the J gene TRBJ2-7; 8 bases match TRBD2. The V segment lost 2 bases and the J segment 2 bases; nucleotides outside the gene matches: 5. CDR1 and CDR2 (germline): MGHRA, YSYEKL. The CDR3 is 15 amino acids. The CDR3 spells CASSQRSGSPYEQYF. The CDR3 DNA is TGCGCCAGCAGCCAACGAAGCGGGAGCCCCTACGAGCAGTACTTC.

As concerns this clonotype: An end of the junction does not agree with germline; a read error may underlie this. The chain is built from TRBV5-1 and TRBJ2-7, with D uncertain. Looked up from germline, CDR1 is SGHRS and CDR2 is YFSETQ. The CDR3 is 13 amino acids. The CDR3 is CASSLGSSCEQYF. Here the CDR3 DNA reads TGCGCCAGCAGCTTGGGGAGCTCCTGCGAGCAGTACTTC.

Details on this clonotype: This may stem from a read error, because a much larger clone lies one nucleotide away. The genes are TRBV7-2 and TRBJ1-5, with 12 bases identical to TRBD1. Per germline, CDR1 SGHTA and CDR2 FQGNSA. The CDR3 spans 17 residues. The V segment lost 0 bases and the J segment 0 bases; nucleotides outside the gene matches: 0. Here the CDR3 DNA reads TGTGCCAGCAGCTTAGCGGGACAGGGGGCTAGCAATCAGCCCCAGCATTTT. Its protein is CASSLAGQGASNQPQHF.

The sample holds many counts of this clonotype. DNA for the CDR3: TGTGCCAGCAGCTTGACCGGGCAGACTAATGAAAAACTGTTTTTT. Translation: CASSLTGQTNEKLFF. The rearrangement links TRBV7-2 to TRBJ1-4; D not certain. V was cut by 3 bases and J by 2 bases, with 10 bases left in between. Per germline, CDR1 SGHTA and CDR2 FQGNSA. This CDR3 has 15 amino acids.